The rows below give T cell receptor beta chains drawn from one sample of a study of cytomegalovirus exposure and HLA in healthy donors. Generated by immunoSEQ multiplex PCR, the TCRdb table keeps only in-frame clones and is missing some. The sample includes about 200,000 clones, 86% seen only once; the top ten take around 0.34%. Material for sequencing was PBMCs. The receptors were gathered from a woman aged 25 to 45 in good health and CMV-seronegative. CDR3s include the opening cysteine and the closing phenylalanine or tryptophan. The D gene is left open where the match is weak. Not every row has a clone size; where given, it reads once, few, many or a size class.

.	TRBV6-6	.	TRBJ2-5	CASYLGRSSGTQYF	TGTGCCAGCTATTTAGGAAGAAGTTCGGGGACCCAGTACTTC
once	TRBV28	.	TRBJ2-2	CASSLGQTGELFF	TGTGCCAGCAGTTTAGGGCAGACCGGGGAGCTGTTTTTT
.	TRBV19	TRBD2	TRBJ2-5	CASSPRVAGGPETQYF	TGTGCCAGTAGTCCCCGGGTAGCGGGGGGGCCAGAGACCCAGTACTTC
.	TRBV4-1	.	TRBJ1-5	CASSQDMGAVDQPQHF	TGCGCCAGCAGCCAAGACATGGGGGCAGTCGACCAGCCCCAGCATTTT
.	TRBV14	.	TRBJ1-2	CAIGVRGDYGYTF	TGTGCCATCGGGGTCAGGGGCGACTATGGCTACACCTTC
.	TRBV18	TRBD2	TRBJ2-3	CASSPGTSGTDTQYF	TGTGCCAGCTCACCAGGAACTAGCGGCACAGATACGCAGTATTTT
.	TRBV9	.	TRBJ1-1	CASSVSSRATEAFF	TGTGCCAGCAGCGTAAGTTCCAGGGCCACTGAAGCTTTCTTT
.	TRBV6-9	.	TRBJ1-5	CARGGPPKYF	TGTGCCCGGGGGGGCCCGCCTAAATATTTT
.	TRBV29-1	TRBD2	TRBJ2-3	CSVVRGDTDTQYF	TGCAGCGTTGTTCGGGGGGACACAGATACGCAGTATTTT
.	TRBV6-1	TRBD1	TRBJ1-2	CASREMTGANGYTF	TGTGCCAGCAGAGAGATGACAGGGGCCAATGGCTACACCTTC
.	TRBV10-2	.	TRBJ1-2	CASSPGPNYGYTF	TGCGCCAGCAGCCCAGGGCCCAACTATGGCTACACCTTC
.	TRBV7-8	.	TRBJ2-2	CASSFDPRDTGELFF	TGTGCCAGCAGCTTTGATCCTAGAGACACCGGGGAGCTGTTTTTT
.	TRBV7-2	.	TRBJ2-7	CASSSDGTTPGYEQYF	TGTGCCAGCAGCTCCGACGGGACAACCCCGGGCTACGAGCAGTACTTC
.	TRBV5-4	.	TRBJ2-7	CASSLAPVSQGEQYF	TGTGCCAGCAGCTTGGCTCCCGTCTCACAGGGCGAGCAGTACTTC
.	TRBV5-1	TRBD2	TRBJ2-7	CASSPKPSGGNIEQYF	TGCGCCAGCAGCCCGAAACCTAGCGGGGGGAATATCGAGCAGTACTTC
.	TRBV18	.	TRBJ2-3	CASADRHHFLTDTQYF	TGTGCCAGCGCAGACAGACACCATTTTCTCACAGATACGCAGTATTTT
.	TRBV7-9	.	TRBJ2-1	CASSQTRLKSYNEQFF	TGTGCCAGCAGCCAGACGAGGCTGAAGTCCTACAATGAGCAGTTCTTC
.	TRBV7-9	.	TRBJ2-7	CASSLHIGLRAYEQYF	TGTGCCAGCAGCCTGCATATCGGGTTACGAGCCTACGAGCAGTACTTC
.	TRBV7-8	TRBD1	TRBJ2-7	CASSSSTGNTYEQYF	TGTGCCAGCAGCTCATCGACAGGGAACACCTACGAGCAGTACTTC
.	TRBV5-8	.	TRBJ2-7	CASSARGREQYF	TGTGCCAGCAGCGCGCGGGGGCGCGAGCAGTACTTC
.	TRBV2	TRBD1	TRBJ1-2	CASRPGQEKFNYGYTF	TGTGCCAGTCGACCGGGACAGGAAAAGTTTAACTATGGCTACACCTTC
.	TRBV7-9	.	TRBJ1-3	CASSLGGGNTIYF	TGTGCCAGCAGCTTAGGAGGAGGAAACACCATATATTTT
.	TRBV28	.	TRBJ1-1	CASSFFRGGNTEAFF	TGTGCCAGCAGTTTCTTCCGTGGCGGGAACACTGAAGCTTTCTTT
.	TRBV5-1	TRBD1	TRBJ2-3	CASSPGQGVDTQYF	TGCGCCAGCAGCCCCGGACAGGGTGTAGATACGCAGTATTTT
.	TRBV7-6	TRBD1	TRBJ2-1	CASSKRARTGDNEQFF	TGTGCCAGCAGTAAAAGGGCCCGGACAGGCGACAATGAGCAGTTCTTC
.	TRBV10-1	.	TRBJ2-1	CASSVLPIGEQFF	TGCGCCAGCAGTGTACTCCCGATCGGGGAGCAGTTCTTC
.	TRBV4-1	TRBD1	TRBJ1-1	CASSQEFGTGGTEAFF	TGCGCCAGCAGCCAAGAATTCGGGACAGGGGGCACTGAAGCTTTCTTT
.	TRBV10-3	.	TRBJ2-1	CAISEGVLDNEQFF	TGTGCCATCAGTGAAGGGGTTCTGGACAATGAGCAGTTCTTC
.	TRBV27	TRBD2	TRBJ2-7	CASSPGTSGRNLYEQYF	TGTGCCAGCAGTCCAGGGACTAGCGGGAGGAACCTCTACGAGCAGTACTTC
.	TRBV7-6	.	TRBJ2-3	CASSSLLPARADTQYF	TGTGCCAGCAGCTCGTTGCTGCCAGCCAGGGCAGATACGCAGTATTTT
few	TRBV2	TRBD2	TRBJ2-7	CACRTSGREQYF	TGTGCCTGTCGGACTAGCGGACGGGAGCAGTACTTC
once	TRBV5-6	.	TRBJ2-2	CASSLAGEGITGELFF	TGTGCCAGCAGCTTGGCGGGAGAGGGTATCACCGGGGAGCTGTTTTTT
.	TRBV4-2	.	TRBJ2-7	CASSQVGGYEQYF	TGTGCCAGCAGCCAAGTGGGAGGCTACGAGCAGTACTTC
.	TRBV14	.	TRBJ2-7	CASSQDLGQGPYEQYF	TGTGCCAGCAGCCAAGATTTGGGGCAGGGGCCCTACGAGCAGTACTTC
.	TRBV5-6	TRBD2	TRBJ2-1	CASSLVAASGGNEQFF	TGTGCCAGCAGCTTGGTTGCGGCTAGCGGGGGGAATGAGCAGTTCTTC
.	TRBV29-1	TRBD2	TRBJ2-1	CSVEPGLYNEQFF	TGCAGCGTTGAGCCGGGACTATACAATGAGCAGTTCTTC
.	TRBV28	.	TRBJ1-2	CASKNGGGGYGYTF	TGTGCCAGCAAAAACGGGGGCGGGGGCTATGGCTACACCTTC
.	TRBV5-6	TRBD1	TRBJ2-5	CASSSGQSRETQYF	TGTGCCAGCAGCTCGGGACAGTCGAGAGAGACCCAGTACTTC
.	TRBV6-5	TRBD1	TRBJ2-4	CASRRGTGKNIQYF	TGTGCCAGCAGACGCGGGACAGGGAAGAACATTCAGTACTTC
.	TRBV7-9	TRBD1	TRBJ2-5	CASSVTGAQETQYF	TGTGCCAGCAGCGTAACAGGGGCCCAAGAGACCCAGTACTTC
.	TRBV28	.	TRBJ2-7	CASISGVGYEQYF	TGTGCCAGCATCTCAGGGGTTGGGTACGAGCAGTACTTC
once	TRBV28	.	TRBJ2-1	CASSLRVSYNEQFF	TGTGCCAGCAGTTTACGGGTCTCCTACAATGAGCAGTTCTTC
.	TRBV5-1	.	TRBJ1-5	CASSNLPGSNQPQHF	TGCGCCAGCAGCAACCTTCCGGGGAGCAATCAGCCCCAGCATTTT
.	TRBV11-2	TRBD1	TRBJ2-5	CASSLDGTGQETQYF	TGTGCCAGCAGCTTAGATGGGACAGGTCAAGAGACCCAGTACTTC
.	TRBV28	.	TRBJ1-3	CASSLGLRSGNTIYF	TGTGCCAGCAGTTTAGGTCTACGCTCTGGAAACACCATATATTTT
.	TRBV27	TRBD1	TRBJ2-7	CASSLTPGGQGLYYEQYF	TGTGCCAGCAGTTTAACGCCGGGGGGACAGGGTCTCTACTACGAGCAGTACTTC
.	TRBV28	TRBD2	TRBJ2-5	CASSRTSGAPAQYF	TGTGCCAGCAGCCGGACTAGCGGAGCTCCGGCCCAGTACTTC
.	TRBV5-1	TRBD2	TRBJ2-1	CASSLAFGGGTYNEQFF	TGCGCCAGCAGCTTGGCCTTCGGGGGGGGGACCTACAATGAGCAGTTCTTC
.	TRBV5-1	.	TRBJ1-1	CASRPDSSTEAFF	TGCGCCAGCAGGCCGGACAGCAGCACTGAAGCTTTCTTT
.	TRBV29-1	.	TRBJ2-7	CSVAGRQTSYEQYF	TGCAGCGTTGCGGGGAGGCAGACCTCCTACGAGCAGTACTTC